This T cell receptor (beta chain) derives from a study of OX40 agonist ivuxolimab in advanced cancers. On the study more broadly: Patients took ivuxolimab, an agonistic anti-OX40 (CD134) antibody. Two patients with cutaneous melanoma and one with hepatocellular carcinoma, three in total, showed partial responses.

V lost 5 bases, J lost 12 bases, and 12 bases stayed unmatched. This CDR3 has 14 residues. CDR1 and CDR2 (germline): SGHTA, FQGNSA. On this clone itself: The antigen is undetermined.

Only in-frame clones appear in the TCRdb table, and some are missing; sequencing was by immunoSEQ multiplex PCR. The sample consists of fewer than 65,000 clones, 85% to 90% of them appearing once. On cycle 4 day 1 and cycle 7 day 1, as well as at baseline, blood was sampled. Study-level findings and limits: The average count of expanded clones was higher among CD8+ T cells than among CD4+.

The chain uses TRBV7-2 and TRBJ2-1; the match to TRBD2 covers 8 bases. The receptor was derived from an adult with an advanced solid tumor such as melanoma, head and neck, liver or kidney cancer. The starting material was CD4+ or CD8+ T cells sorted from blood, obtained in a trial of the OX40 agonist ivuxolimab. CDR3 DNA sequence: TGTGCCAGCAGCGCCCGGACTAGCCAAGGGGGGCAGTTCTTC. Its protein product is CASSARTSQGGQFF.